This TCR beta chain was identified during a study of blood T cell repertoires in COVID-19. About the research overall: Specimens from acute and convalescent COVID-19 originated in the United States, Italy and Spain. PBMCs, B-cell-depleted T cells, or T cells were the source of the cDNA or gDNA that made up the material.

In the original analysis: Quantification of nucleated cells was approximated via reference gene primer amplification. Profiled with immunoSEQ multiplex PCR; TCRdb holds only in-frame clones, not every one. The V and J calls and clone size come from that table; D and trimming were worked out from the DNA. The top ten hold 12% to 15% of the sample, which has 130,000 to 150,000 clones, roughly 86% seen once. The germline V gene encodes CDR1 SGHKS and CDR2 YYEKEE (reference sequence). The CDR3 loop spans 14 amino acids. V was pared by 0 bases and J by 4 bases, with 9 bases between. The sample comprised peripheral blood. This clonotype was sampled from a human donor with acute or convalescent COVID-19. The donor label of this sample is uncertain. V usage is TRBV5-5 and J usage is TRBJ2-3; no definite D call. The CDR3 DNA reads TGTGCCAGCAGCTTGGACCCTAGTCCAGATACGCAGTATTTT. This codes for CASSLDPSPDTQYF.